The rows below give T cell receptor beta chains drawn from one sample of a study of CD8+ T cells in alopecia areata. Clones were sequenced by immunoSEQ multiplex PCR, and TCRdb holds only the in-frame ones, with some missing. The table has some 150,000 clones, approximately 70% seen once. The sequenced sample was CD8+ T cells sorted from blood, obtained at week 0. Receptor source: a human donor with alopecia areata. The CDR3 runs from the conserved cysteine through the conserved F or W. The order of the fields is D gene, clone size, V gene, J gene, CDR3 protein, CDR3 DNA. A D gene is named only where the DNA matches it firmly. Clone size is not always given. Where it is, it says once, few, many or a class for expanded clones.

d_call: TRBD1; clone_size: once; v_call: TRBV7-9; j_call: TRBJ2-5; cdr3_aa: CASSRTGRTQYF; cdr3_nt: TGTGCCAGCAGCCGGACAGGGCGGACCCAGTACTTC
d_call: TRBD1; clone_size: .; v_call: TRBV13; j_call: TRBJ1-1; cdr3_aa: CASSRSRGVDTEAFF; cdr3_nt: TGTGCCAGCAGCAGATCCAGGGGGGTTGACACTGAAGCTTTCTTT
d_call: .; clone_size: .; v_call: TRBV4-1; j_call: TRBJ1-1; cdr3_aa: CASSQDGWATEAFF; cdr3_nt: TGCGCCAGCAGCCAGGACGGGTGGGCCACTGAAGCTTTCTTT
d_call: TRBD1; clone_size: many; v_call: TRBV19; j_call: TRBJ1-5; cdr3_aa: CASSTSRDRGRPGNQPQHF; cdr3_nt: TGTGCCAGTAGCACCTCCCGGGACAGGGGGCGGCCAGGTAATCAGCCCCAGCATTTT
d_call: .; clone_size: .; v_call: TRBV4-2; j_call: TRBJ1-2; cdr3_aa: CASSQGLEGIGGYTF; cdr3_nt: TGTGCCAGCAGCCAAGGTTTGGAGGGTATTGGGGGCTACACCTTC
d_call: .; clone_size: many; v_call: TRBV19; j_call: TRBJ2-1; cdr3_aa: CASSITGNSYNEQFF; cdr3_nt: TGTGCCAGTAGTATCACAGGGAACTCCTACAATGAGCAGTTCTTC
d_call: .; clone_size: few; v_call: TRBV29-1; j_call: TRBJ2-3; cdr3_aa: CSVCRGFNTDTQYF; cdr3_nt: TGCAGCGTCTGTAGGGGTTTTAACACAGATACGCAGTATTTT
d_call: .; clone_size: few; v_call: TRBV4-1; j_call: TRBJ2-7; cdr3_aa: CASSQEFGYEQYF; cdr3_nt: TGCGCCAGCAGCCAGGAATTTGGGTACGAGCAGTACTTC
d_call: .; clone_size: .; v_call: TRBV29-1; j_call: TRBJ1-1; cdr3_aa: CSVEGGGTTEAFF; cdr3_nt: TGCAGCGTTGAAGGAGGGGGGACCACTGAAGCTTTCTTT
d_call: TRBD2; clone_size: .; v_call: TRBV2; j_call: TRBJ2-3; cdr3_aa: CASSEALAGGDTQYF; cdr3_nt: TGTGCCAGCAGTGAAGCACTAGCGGGGGGAGATACGCAGTATTTT
d_call: .; clone_size: .; v_call: TRBV13; j_call: TRBJ1-5; cdr3_aa: CASSLIGNQPQHF; cdr3_nt: TGTGCCAGCAGCCTAATCGGCAATCAGCCCCAGCATTTT
d_call: .; clone_size: .; v_call: TRBV10-2; j_call: TRBJ1-2; cdr3_aa: CASSDGRGGLGYTF; cdr3_nt: TGCGCCAGCAGTGACGGCAGGGGAGGACTCGGCTACACCTTC
d_call: TRBD2; clone_size: few; v_call: TRBV7-9; j_call: TRBJ2-3; cdr3_aa: CASSLGTRSLYF; cdr3_nt: TGTGCCAGCAGCCTCGGGACTAGAAGTTTGTATTTT
d_call: .; clone_size: .; v_call: TRBV4-1; j_call: TRBJ1-2; cdr3_aa: CASSQGAYGYTF; cdr3_nt: TGCGCCAGCAGCCAAGGGGCCTATGGCTACACCTTC
d_call: .; clone_size: .; v_call: TRBV29-1; j_call: TRBJ2-6; cdr3_aa: CSVQGVAGANVLTF; cdr3_nt: TGCAGCGTTCAGGGAGTCGCTGGGGCCAACGTCCTGACTTTC
d_call: .; clone_size: .; v_call: TRBV29-1; j_call: TRBJ2-7; cdr3_aa: CSVEQGYEQYF; cdr3_nt: TGCAGCGTTGAACAGGGCTACGAGCAGTACTTC
d_call: .; clone_size: .; v_call: TRBV7-9; j_call: TRBJ2-1; cdr3_aa: CASSQRVRGHNEQFF; cdr3_nt: TGTGCCAGCAGCCAACGAGTGCGGGGACACAATGAGCAGTTCTTC
d_call: .; clone_size: .; v_call: TRBV30; j_call: TRBJ1-2; cdr3_aa: CAERHLRQLYGYTF; cdr3_nt: TGTGCCGAACGACATTTGAGGCAGCTCTATGGCTACACCTTC
d_call: TRBD1; clone_size: few; v_call: TRBV15; j_call: TRBJ2-7; cdr3_aa: CATSTKTGTYEQYF; cdr3_nt: TGTGCCACCAGCACCAAGACAGGGACCTACGAGCAGTACTTC
d_call: .; clone_size: .; v_call: TRBV28; j_call: TRBJ1-5; cdr3_aa: CASSLNLPQHF; cdr3_nt: TGTGCCAGCAGTTTAAACCTGCCCCAGCATTTT
d_call: .; clone_size: .; v_call: TRBV2; j_call: TRBJ1-2; cdr3_aa: CASNSGKYGYTF; cdr3_nt: TGTGCCAGCAACAGTGGAAAATATGGCTACACCTTC
d_call: .; clone_size: few; v_call: TRBV29-1; j_call: TRBJ2-1; cdr3_aa: CSVEGRASGYNEQFF; cdr3_nt: TGCAGCGTTGAAGGCAGGGCCTCCGGCTACAATGAGCAGTTCTTC
d_call: TRBD1; clone_size: .; v_call: TRBV13; j_call: TRBJ2-2; cdr3_aa: CASSLTDRGDTGELFF; cdr3_nt: TGTGCCAGCAGCTTGACAGACAGGGGGGACACCGGGGAGCTGTTTTTT
d_call: .; clone_size: .; v_call: TRBV30; j_call: TRBJ2-6; cdr3_aa: CAWRSSSGANVLTF; cdr3_nt: TGTGCCTGGAGATCTAGCTCTGGGGCCAACGTCCTGACTTTC
d_call: .; clone_size: few; v_call: TRBV9; j_call: TRBJ2-3; cdr3_aa: CASSDGGYTDTQYF; cdr3_nt: TGTGCCAGCAGCGACGGAGGGTACACAGATACGCAGTATTTT
d_call: .; clone_size: .; v_call: TRBV27; j_call: TRBJ1-2; cdr3_aa: CASSLSMTVHGYTF; cdr3_nt: TGTGCCAGCAGTTTATCGATGACAGTTCATGGCTACACCTTC
d_call: .; clone_size: .; v_call: TRBV5-6; j_call: TRBJ1-1; cdr3_aa: CASSLYYWPPPGHTEAFF; cdr3_nt: TGTGCCAGCAGCTTGTATTACTGGCCGCCCCCCGGCCACACTGAAGCTTTCTTT
d_call: .; clone_size: .; v_call: TRBV19; j_call: TRBJ1-2; cdr3_aa: CASSIFGQYEGYTF; cdr3_nt: TGTGCCAGTAGTATCTTCGGACAGTATGAGGGCTACACCTTC
d_call: TRBD1; clone_size: .; v_call: TRBV27; j_call: TRBJ2-1; cdr3_aa: CASSLGPGGRNEQFF; cdr3_nt: TGTGCCAGCAGTTTAGGCCCAGGGGGCCGCAATGAGCAGTTCTTC
d_call: .; clone_size: .; v_call: TRBV29-1; j_call: TRBJ1-2; cdr3_aa: CSVPEGGNYGYTF; cdr3_nt: TGCAGCGTACCAGAGGGGGGCAACTATGGCTACACCTTC
d_call: .; clone_size: .; v_call: TRBV23-1; j_call: TRBJ2-7; cdr3_aa: CASSQRGDIYEQYF; cdr3_nt: TGCGCCAGCAGTCAACGGGGGGACATATACGAGCAGTACTTC
d_call: .; clone_size: .; v_call: TRBV15; j_call: TRBJ2-7; cdr3_aa: CATRGVGEQYF; cdr3_nt: TGTGCCACCAGAGGGGTCGGGGAGCAGTACTTC
d_call: TRBD2; clone_size: .; v_call: TRBV7-8; j_call: TRBJ2-5; cdr3_aa: CASSAGGRVETQYF; cdr3_nt: TGTGCCAGCAGCGCAGGAGGGAGGGTGGAGACCCAGTACTTC
d_call: TRBD2; clone_size: .; v_call: TRBV10-1; j_call: TRBJ2-1; cdr3_aa: CASSPRGGLAINERFF; cdr3_nt: TGCGCCAGCAGTCCCAGAGGAGGACTAGCGATTAATGAGCGGTTCTTC
d_call: .; clone_size: once; v_call: TRBV27; j_call: TRBJ1-2; cdr3_aa: CASTGGSGYTF; cdr3_nt: TGTGCCAGCACAGGCGGCTCTGGCTACACCTTC
d_call: .; clone_size: .; v_call: TRBV12-5; j_call: TRBJ2-7; cdr3_aa: CASGPDSPERHF; cdr3_nt: TGTGCTAGTGGTCCGGACAGCCCCGAGCGGCACTTC